Listed here are 15 T cell receptor beta chains from one sample, sequenced in a study of T cell changes during pregnancy in multiple sclerosis. The table came from immunoSEQ multiplex PCR; TCRdb's copy has only in-frame clones and leaves some out. The sample consists of 85,000 to 130,000 clones, about 90% of them appearing once. This material consisted of peripheral blood, taken after pregnancy. The origin of the receptors is a female donor with multiple sclerosis, enrolled in a pregnancy study.

This rearrangement joins TRBV27 to TRBJ2-1; 7 bases fit TRBD1. Germline trimming cut 4 bases from V and 0 bases from J; bases unmatched to any gene: 9. The germline gives CDR1 MNHEY, CDR2 SMNVEV (reference sequence). The CDR3 loop spans 17 amino acids. CDR3 DNA: TGTGCCAGCAGTTCCCAGGACAGGTTCTTCTCCTACAATGAGCAGTTCTTC. Protein product: CASSSQDRFFSYNEQFF.

This sequence joins TRBV2 and TRBJ1-2; TRBD1 matches 10 bases. Germline values: CDR1 SNHLY, CDR2 FYNNEI. CDR3 length: 15 amino acids. V shed 3 bases and J 4 bases; nucleotides not matched to a gene: 5. The CDR3 nucleotides read TGTGCCAGCAGTGAGTTGACAGGGGGCGTCTATGGCTACACCTTC. This gives the protein CASSELTGGVYGYTF.

This chain links TRBV5-4 with TRBJ1-1, with 7 nucleotides matching TRBD1. The CDR3 is 15 amino acids. Trimming cost V 4 bases and J 5 bases; bases outside gene matches: 11. CDR1 is SGHNT, CDR2 YYREEE, per germline (reference sequence). CDR3 in amino acids: CASSPLDRASTEAFF. In DNA form, the CDR3 reads TGTGCCAGCAGCCCTCTTGACAGGGCATCAACTGAAGCTTTCTTT.

The chain couples TRBV28 to TRBJ2-1; possible D gene TRBD2, 7 bases. Trimming took 8 bases from V and 3 from J, leaving 14 bases between them. Germline values: CDR1 MDHEN, CDR2 SYDVKM. The CDR3 loop spans 14 amino acids. In nucleotides, the CDR3 is TGTGCCAGCCAAGGGGGGGACATCTACAATGAGCAGTTCTTC. This translates into CASQGGDIYNEQFF.

The chain is built from TRBV7-9 and TRBJ1-2, with D unresolved. Trimming removed 2 bases from V and 0 bases from J, with 10 bases in between. Germline V gene sequence: CDR1 SEHNR, CDR2 FQNEAQ (reference sequence). The CDR3 is 15 amino acids. CDR3 sequence: CASSLIGGSNYGYTF. CDR3 bases: TGTGCCAGCAGCTTAATCGGAGGGTCTAACTATGGCTACACCTTC.

This chain links TRBV29-1 with TRBJ2-3; 11 bases align to TRBD2. This CDR3 spans 16 amino acids. In germline, CDR1 is SQVTM, CDR2 ANQGSEA. Losses at the gene ends were 4 bases for V and 3 bases for J; bases not matched to a gene: 9. The CDR3 sequence is CSVVRSRLAGTDTQYF. In DNA form, the CDR3 reads TGCAGCGTTGTCAGAAGTAGACTAGCGGGGACAGATACGCAGTATTTT.

This chain uses TRBV5-1 with TRBJ2-1; TRBD2 matches at 10 bases. Trimming removed 7 bases from V and 6 bases from J; junction bases left unmatched: 19. The CDR3 is made up of 18 amino acids. Germline V gene lookup returns CDR1 SGHRS and CDR2 YFSETQ. The CDR3, as DNA: TGCGCCAGCGAGACAACGGGGCGGCTAGCGGGAGTGGTCAATGAGCAGTTCTTC. This translates into CASETTGRLAGVVNEQFF. Together with reference TRBV5-1 and TRBJ2-1, the CDR3 gives the full variable domain: KAGVTQTPRYLIKTRGQQVTLSCSPISGHRSVSWYQQTPGQGLQFLFEYFSETQRNKGNFPGRFSGRQFSNSRSEMNVSTLELGDSALYLCASETTGRLAGVVNEQFFGPGTRLTVL.

This chain connects TRBV4-1 to TRBJ1-5; 9 bases are shared with TRBD1. Per the germline V gene, CDR1 is MGHRA and CDR2 is YSYEKL. The CDR3 extends over 19 amino acids. The junction had 9 bases not matched to a gene; V was cut back by 0 bases and J by 0 bases. CDR3 DNA sequence: TGCGCCAGCAGCCAAGATCGAGGAACAGGGGGCTATAGCAATCAGCCCCAGCATTTT. This codes for CASSQDRGTGGYSNQPQHF.

The chain carries TRBV11-2 and TRBJ2-5; a possible D gene is TRBD2 (5 bases). Germline values: CDR1 SGHAT, CDR2 FQNNGV. The V gene lost 1 base and the J gene lost 7 bases, with 10 bases spanning the gap. The CDR3 loop spans 13 amino acids. CDR3 bases: TGTGCCAGCAGCTTAGTGGACTCGGGGACCCAGTACTTC. Translated: CASSLVDSGTQYF. Full variable domain (rest looked up from reference TRBV11-2 and TRBJ2-5): EAGVAQSPRYKIIEKRQSVAFWCNPISGHATLYWYQQILGQGPKLLIQFQNNGVVDDSQLPKDRFSAERLKGVDSTLKIQPAKLEDSAVYLCASSLVDSGTQYFGPGTRLLVL.

This clone has just one count. The chain carries TRBV9 and TRBJ2-7, with a possible D match to TRBD2 (6 bases). The germline V and J ends were trimmed by 7 bases and 0 bases, with 20 bases remaining between them. This CDR3 has 16 amino acids. The V gene's germline CDR1 is SGDLS and CDR2 YYNGEE. Here the CDR3 reads CASPLSPGLLSYEQYF. In DNA form, the CDR3 reads TGTGCCAGCCCCCTCTCACCGGGACTTCTCTCCTACGAGCAGTACTTC.

The rearrangement uses TRBV5-1 and TRBJ2-5; 9 bases match TRBD1. Germline CDR1 and CDR2: SGHRS and YFSETQ. The V segment lost 4 bases and the J segment 5 bases; nucleotides outside the gene matches: 9. This CDR3 is 15 amino acids long. The CDR3 protein is CASSPGDRAWETQYF. The CDR3 nucleotides are TGCGCCAGCAGCCCGGGGGACAGGGCCTGGGAGACCCAGTACTTC.

This clone was seen just once. The chain uses TRBV2 and TRBJ2-2; unclear D gene. Trimming cost V 1 base and J 0 bases, with 9 bases left between them. Germline CDR1 and CDR2: SNHLY and FYNNEI. This CDR3 spans 16 amino acids. The CDR3 is CASSEVSVANTGELFF. Written as DNA, the CDR3 is TGTGCCAGCAGTGAAGTTTCGGTCGCGAACACCGGGGAGCTGTTTTTT. Filled out from reference TRBV2 and TRBJ2-2, the complete variable domain reads EPEVTQTPSHQVTQMGQEVILRCVPISNHLYFYWYRQILGQKVEFLVSFYNNEISEKSEIFDDQFSVERPDGSNFTLKIRSTKLEDSAMYFCASSEVSVANTGELFFGEGSRLTVL.

The chain joins TRBV4-1 to TRBJ2-2; 10 bases match TRBD1. The J segment lost 9 bases and the V segment lost 0 bases, leaving 7 bases of the junction unmatched. Germline V lookup: CDR1 MGHRA, CDR2 YSYEKL. This CDR3 has 16 amino acids. Written as DNA, the CDR3 is TGCGCCAGCAGCCAAGATTGGGACAGGGGTAGGAGGGAGCTGTTTTTT. Amino acids: CASSQDWDRGRRELFF.

This rearrangement joins TRBV2 to TRBJ2-3; D might be TRBD1 (6 bases). The ends were cut back, 5 bases at V and 0 bases at J, with 12 bases in the middle. The CDR3 loop spans 15 amino acids. From germline, CDR1 is SNHLY and CDR2 FYNNEI. CDR3 coding DNA: TGTGCCAGCAGTCCCGACAGGATTAGCACAGATACGCAGTATTTT. Amino acids: CASSPDRISTDTQYF.

V is TRBV13 and J is TRBJ2-1; no firm D call. The CDR3 length is 16 residues. Looked up from germline, CDR1 is PRHDT and CDR2 is FYEKMQ (reference sequence). V lost 2 bases, J lost 5 bases, and 16 bases lay in between. CDR3 loop: CASSLRLIGGNNEQFF. The CDR3 bases are TGTGCCAGCAGCTTAAGGTTAATAGGCGGTAACAATGAGCAGTTCTTC.